This TCR beta chain was sequenced during a study of blood T cells in healthy people across ages (dated by TCRdb to about 2015). In the study overall: In model experiments, template switching captured about one uniquely barcoded TCR beta cDNA molecule for every two T cells. For two donors (one aged 18 to 29 and one aged 80 or older), the study analyzed two additional independent replicas of 1 million unique cDNA reads from the same blood draw. The study measured age-related changes in TCR beta repertoire diversity using deep sequencing normalized with unique cDNA molecular identifiers. Donors of different ages were randomly distributed across sequencing lanes to avoid experimental bias. Four age groups were formed from the donors: young (average approximately 15 years), middle-aged (just under 40), aged (over 55) and long-lived (more than 75). What the work shows at the level of the full study, not this receptor alone: Conclusive comparison of naive and antigen-experienced compartments was prevented by the profiling of bulk unsorted PBMCs. Total diversity estimates from one million sequenced T cells were considered lower bounds and underestimates. Compared with the aged group, the long-lived group had more naive CD4+ T cells, fewer expanded clones and increased TCR diversity, suggesting age selection. Because donor CMV infection status was unknown, age-related changes in expanded clonotypes were potentially confounded. There was a strong correlation between observed TCR beta diversity and the percentage of naive T cells measured by flow cytometry. Observed TCR beta diversity per million T cells fell roughly linearly with age, and a significant reduction was already apparent by age roughly 40.

Library method: 5' RACE. For sequencing, an Illumina HiSeq 2500 was employed. A second PCR of roughly 6 to 11 cycles was run with a J-beta primer mix and a sample-barcoded 5' primer. A unique molecular identifier was introduced onto each TCR beta cDNA molecule by a template-switch 5' adaptor carrying 12 random nucleotides. Each sample yielded at least 2.5 million CDR3-containing paired-end reads. First-strand cDNA was synthesized from all RNA with the Mint cDNA synthesis kit, primed by a TRBC-specific oligonucleotide. Following uracil-DNA glycosylase treatment, a first 18-cycle PCR with universal primers M1SS and BC2_uni_R was performed on all cDNA. On the authors' methods: Each sample was normalized by randomly selecting 1 million high-quality reads, each carrying a distinct molecular identifier. Instead of being binned into consensus sequences, reads that shared molecular identifiers were thrown out. MiTCR, with a Q25 quality threshold and the strictest error-elimination algorithm, was used for CDR3 identification, clonotype clustering and error correction. A nonparametric unseen species model with Euler transformation was used to estimate a lower bound on total TCR beta diversity. The public sequencing data were trimmed at Q25 with fastp and processed into clonotypes with MiXCR by TCRdb, which kept only in-frame beta chains. Here each entry gathers all rows of one CDR3 protein and keeps the most common genes and DNA. The V and J calls and clone size are TCRdb's, not the authors'. This sample has about 800,000 distinct CDR3 sequences in its table, and less than 60% of those were observed once. Around 18% of the sample comes from the top ten.

This clonotype came up a few times. The antigen it binds to is not known. Base quality data are lacking; no much larger clone is found one base away. The CDR3 goes from the cysteine to the phenylalanine over 16 residues. CDR3 DNA is the only sequence kept; it has 48 bases, read in frame from the first base. V is cut back by 3 bases and J by 8 bases, with 13 bases in the junction unmatched. The germline V gene (reference sequence) gives CDR1 as LGHDT and CDR2 as YNNKEL. Systemically healthy Caucasian individuals from Russia, 39 in total and aged roughly 6 to 100 years, were included as donors. Each donor gave approximately 10 milliliters of peripheral blood, collected into EDTA-treated Vacutainer tubes. Ficoll-Paque density-gradient centrifugation was used to isolate PBMCs, with at least 6.5 million per sample. Trizol reagent was used to extract total RNA from the PBMCs, yielding at least 5.5 micrograms per sample. The percentages of naive CD45RAhigh/CD27high T cells were determined by flow cytometry on a PBMC aliquot from every donor.

This TCR derives from a man at least 80 years old in good health. The sample comprised blood. The chain is encoded by TRBV3-1 joined to TRBJ2-1; TRBD2 matches 7 bases in the middle. Read as DNA, the sequence is TGTGCCAGCAGCCAGGATGCTAGCGGTCTTTCCCATGAGCAGTTCTTC. It codes for CASSQDASGLSHEQFF.